The rows below give T cell receptor beta chains drawn from one sample of a study of shared clonotypes between healthy human individuals. The protocol was immunoSEQ multiplex PCR, while the TCRdb copy is restricted to in-frame clones and leaves out a portion. This table holds 1.5 million to 2.5 million clones, about 94% found once. Sequenced: naive CD8+ T cells sorted from blood. The receptors stem from a man between 18 and 35 years old in good health. Both conserved end residues are part of each CDR3. Fields, in order: D gene, J gene, CDR3 length, V gene, CDR3 protein, CDR3 DNA. D genes are given only for firm matches.

>NA|TRBJ2-3|17|TRBV1
CTSSQERLAFSTDTQYF
TGCACCAGCAGCCAAGAACGCCTAGCGTTTAGCACAGATACGCAGTATTTT
>TRBD2|TRBJ2-5|15|TRBV10-2
CASSDAAGLQETQYF
TGCGCCAGCAGTGATGCAGCGGGGCTCCAAGAGACCCAGTACTTC
>NA|TRBJ1-5|15|TRBV5-6
CASSLSGSGSQPQHF
TGTGCCAGCAGCTTGAGTGGTTCAGGTTCACAGCCCCAGCATTTT
>TRBD1|TRBJ1-6|19|TRBV19
CASSIARGLEALGDSPLHF
TGTGCCAGTAGTATCGCTAGGGGGCTCGAGGCCCTCGGGGATTCACCCCTCCACTTT
>NA|TRBJ1-1|16|TRBV6-1
CASSDSLRGPNTEAFF
TGTGCCAGCAGTGATTCATTGAGGGGCCCGAACACTGAAGCTTTCTTT
>TRBD2|TRBJ2-3|13|TRBV7-3
CASSLFSGDTQYF
TGCGCCAGCAGCCTTTTTAGCGGGGATACGCAGTATTTT
>TRBD2|TRBJ2-1|16|TRBV7-6
CASSLARSGSNNEQFF
TGTGCCAGCAGCTTAGCGCGTAGCGGGAGTAACAATGAGCAGTTCTTC
>NA|TRBJ1-1|14|TRBV30
CAWSVRGAQTEAFF
TGTGCCTGGAGTGTACGGGGGGCCCAAACTGAAGCTTTCTTT
>NA|TRBJ2-1|13|TRBV11-2
CASSWGGYNEQFF
TGTGCCAGCAGCTGGGGCGGGTACAATGAGCAGTTCTTC
>TRBD2|TRBJ2-1|17|TRBV7-2
CASSLPGLAVPYNEQFF
TGTGCCAGCAGCCTCCCAGGACTAGCGGTCCCATACAATGAGCAGTTCTTC
>TRBD2|TRBJ2-5|17|TRBV10-3
CAISESGLAAIQETQYF
TGTGCCATCAGTGAGTCGGGACTAGCGGCGATTCAAGAGACCCAGTACTTC
>NA|TRBJ2-2|13|TRBV4-1
CASSHGLTGELFF
TGCGCCAGCAGCCATGGGCTTACCGGGGAGCTGTTTTTT
>NA|TRBJ1-2|14|TRBV29-1
CSVYGGTANYGYTF
TGCAGCGTTTACGGGGGAACAGCTAACTATGGCTACACCTTC
>TRBD1|TRBJ2-5|15|TRBV6-5
CASSSPGQGQETQYF
TGTGCCAGCAGTTCGCCGGGACAGGGCCAAGAGACCCAGTACTTC
>TRBD2|TRBJ2-1|15|TRBV2
CASRLSSGSSNEQFF
TGTGCCAGCAGATTGAGTAGCGGGAGCTCCAATGAGCAGTTCTTC
>TRBD1|TRBJ1-1|15|TRBV13
CASSYTGDTGTEAFF
TGTGCCAGCAGTTATACAGGGGACACGGGAACTGAAGCTTTCTTT
>NA|TRBJ2-2|14|TRBV7-9
CASSLYQGGGELFF
TGTGCCAGCAGTCTCTATCAGGGAGGCGGGGAGCTGTTTTTT
>NA|TRBJ2-4|15|TRBV9
CASSVGVSVGNIQYF
TGTGCCAGCAGCGTAGGAGTTTCGGTGGGAAACATTCAGTACTTC
>NA|TRBJ1-3|14|TRBV15
CATAPTSSGNTIYF
TGTGCCACCGCGCCTACAAGCTCTGGAAACACCATATATTTT